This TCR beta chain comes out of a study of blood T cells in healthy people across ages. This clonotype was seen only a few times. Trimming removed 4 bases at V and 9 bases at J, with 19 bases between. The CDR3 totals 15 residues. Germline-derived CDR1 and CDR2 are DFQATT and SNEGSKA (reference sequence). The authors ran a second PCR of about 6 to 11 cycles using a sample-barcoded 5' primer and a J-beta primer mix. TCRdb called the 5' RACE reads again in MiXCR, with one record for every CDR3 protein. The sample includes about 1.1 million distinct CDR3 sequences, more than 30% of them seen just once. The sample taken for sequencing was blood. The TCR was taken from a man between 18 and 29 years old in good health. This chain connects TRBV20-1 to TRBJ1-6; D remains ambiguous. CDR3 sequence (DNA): TGCAGTGCTATCTCCGGGTTGTTTACGGGTTCACCCCTCCACTTT. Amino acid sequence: CSAISGLFTGSPLHF.